This T cell receptor beta chain was observed in a study of PD-L1 blockade in urothelial cancer. TCRdb's copy holds only in-frame clones and misses some; the assay was immunoSEQ multiplex PCR. The table has 80,000 to 95,000 clones, 75% to 90% seen once. Germline CDR1 reads SGHKS; CDR2 reads YYEKEE (reference sequence). V was pared by 0 bases and J by 10 bases, with 11 bases of the junction left unmatched. The CDR3 loop spans 15 amino acids. As for time point: peripheral blood 6 weeks after treatment start. The material sequenced was PBMCs, taken around atezolizumab (anti-PD-L1) treatment. The source of this sequence is a man between 65 and 85 years old with urothelial cancer. The chain carries TRBV5-5 and TRBJ2-5; 8 nucleotides align to TRBD2. This chain's CDR3 is CASSLETRGGMFQYF. In nucleotides, the CDR3 is TGTGCCAGCAGCTTGGAAACCCGGGGGGGCATGTTCCAGTACTTC.